This T cell receptor (beta chain) came from a study of cytomegalovirus exposure and HLA in healthy donors (TCRdb year 2017). Some background on the complete study: In an earlier analysis of some 610 of the donors, less than 350 Gb of sequence data and 95 million to 130 million unique TCR beta sequences from about 179 million T cells were reported. An early release covering 500 to 750 HLA-typed donors comprised around 300 gigabases of sequencing data and tens of millions of unique TCR sequences. Genome-wide SNP genotypes for about three fifths of the roughly 700 donors were used in a later genetic analysis, which treated that subset as a discovery cohort. Donor age, sex, ethnicity and CMV serostatus were compiled together with the repertoire data. Every repertoire in the discovery cohort had been generated on one and the same sequencing platform. A later analysis re-examined previously published TCR beta repertoires from about 700 donors and added high-resolution HLA genotyping to investigate patterns of TCR occurrence. In an earlier analysis of roughly 540 of the donors, high-throughput TCR beta sequencing was used to judge whether each TCR beta V gene segment behaved as functional or pseudogenic. The number of typed donors differed by locus: about 620-640 for A, B, C, DRB1 and DQB1; 522 for DQA1; 600 to 610 for DPA1; and about 450 for DPB1. Among several hundred genotyped donors of the cohort, an average of around 250,000 unique TCR beta nucleotide sequences was sequenced per donor, of which 15% to 20% were non-productive. To predict cytomegalovirus infection status, the study brought together high-throughput TCR immunosequencing, statistical association of individual TCRs with disease status, and machine learning. Because of strong linkage in the cohort, four or five DR-DQ haplotypes were treated as single units for association and clustering. Among the approximately 400 genotyped donors, under 90% belonged to the genetic ancestry cluster associated with self-reported Caucasian donors. The study used immunosequencing to profile the T cell repertoires of several hundred subjects and linked those repertoires to cytomegalovirus serostatus. The study was designed to test whether signatures of past pathogen exposure could be identified by cataloging public T cell receptors. Along with the roughly 710-subject first cohort, a separate validation cohort of some 130 different subjects was used. Class I and class II HLA loci were covered by the typing at four-digit resolution. In the later analysis, no new phenotypic data were used to find candidate immune exposures; instead, reliance was placed on TCR beta sequences and their occurrence across donors. Overall study results and their limits: Immune exposure information for the cohort was limited to CMV serostatus. A further reported finding was that TCR beta sequences accurately predicted the HLA-A and HLA-B alleles for most subjects in the first cohort. This cohort had only TCR beta chains sequenced, and the lack of alpha or paired-chain data limited which features could be detected. A later analysis found that HLA-associated TCR beta chains were more clonally expanded and had lower generation probabilities than equally common non-associated chains. Assigning TCR associations to individual alleles was difficult when HLA alleles, especially DR and DQ, strongly co-occurred. In a later genetic analysis, a missense DCLRE1C variant was associated with V-gene and J-gene trimming of TCR beta chains, and the association was replicated in an independent cohort. In a later analysis, most CMV-associated TCR beta chains were found to appear HLA-restricted, with HLA associations seemingly driven largely by CMV exposure. A few of the identified cytomegalovirus-associated TCR beta chains were confirmed in vitro to be specific for cytomegalovirus antigens. Cytomegalovirus status was reported to be diagnosed by the classifier with high specificity and sensitivity in both the original and validation cohorts. Presence/absence analyses assumed roughly uniform sequencing depth across donors, an assumption that may not hold. An earlier analysis of roughly 570 of the donors showed that most TCR beta V segments appeared in productive rearrangements either about 87% or about 30% of the time, which broadly matched IMGT annotations. A later analysis found that TCR association rates varied across HLA loci, with DRB1 alleles showing the most associated TCRs and HLA-C alleles the fewest. Some IMGT-functional V segments, including TRBV6-2 and TRBV6-3, could not be distinguished by the 87-base-pair reads and were therefore excluded. Because counts were too low, about 18 rarely observed V segments, including chromosome 9 orphons, were excluded from the earlier analysis of under 650 of the donors. At a false discovery rate of 0.05, a later analysis linked under 20,000 TCR beta sequences to specific HLA alleles. A later genetic analysis reported fewer N-insertions in productive TCRs among donors in an Asian-associated ancestry cluster than the approximately 670-donor mean. A total of roughly 160 TCR beta chains were listed by the study as associated with cytomegalovirus. According to a later analysis, parvovirus B19, influenza, CMV and Epstein-Barr virus appeared linked to several top co-occurrence clusters. The authors suggested that the approach could potentially be extended to other disease states and immunological phenotypes. Most TCR sequences were observed very rarely across donors, whereas some public TCRs were present in many individuals. Because HLA typing was unavailable for some donors at each locus, only the typed subset was used in association tests. The sequencing pipeline was judged likely to have produced a cluster of highly shared sequence variants as a technical artifact. Correlated functional status among segregating V segments might be attributable to linkage disequilibrium, but an unknown experimental factor could not be ruled out.

Library method: the immunoSEQ multiplex PCR assay. For the multiplex PCR, a mixture combining 60 forward primers for TCR Vbeta segments and 13 reverse primers for TCR Jbeta segments was used. A multiplex PCR assay on genomic DNA amplified the CDR3 region of rearranged TCR beta genes. The Illumina HiSeq System was used to sequence the amplified TCR beta libraries as 87-base-pair reads. The paper's data handling went like this. Across the 670 or so repertoires, a later analysis counted roughly 77 million unique TCR beta chains, around 11 million of which were shared by at least two donors. To remove PCR and sequencing errors, raw reads were error-corrected and collapsed into unique sequences using a nearest-neighbor algorithm that merged closely related sequences. To assign V, D and J gene segments, CDR3 sequences were aligned to IMGT reference sequences. For a sequence to be retained, a match of at least six nucleotides was required to both a V gene segment and a J gene segment. Rearrangements were classified as productive when the CDR3 lacked stop codons and remained in frame with V and J, and all other rearrangements were classified as non-productive. Following IMGT convention, CDR3 was defined as the stretch from the second conserved V-encoded cysteine to the conserved J-encoded phenylalanine. The earlier analysis of about 500 of the donors excluded sequences that lacked an unambiguous match to a single V gene segment. An earlier analysis of almost 600 of the donors classified V segments as functional when productive rearrangements were above 56.7% and as segregating when the standard deviation between donors was above 5%. A statistical classification framework was developed to diagnose cytomegalovirus status using the catalog of TCR beta chain sequences. V and J gene assignment, in a later analysis, came from comparing TCR nucleotide sequences with IMGT/GENE-DB human TR gene sequences. A later analysis assigned CDR3 sequences and most-parsimonious VDJ recombination scenarios with the TCRdist pipeline. In a later analysis, each TCR beta chain was defined by its CDR3 amino acid sequence together with its V-gene family, and reads without a unique V-gene family were excluded. In a later analysis, around 650 highly shared, low-generation-probability nucleotide sequences were removed to address suspected cross-contamination and a sequencing artifact. For each public chain, a later analysis derived a clonal expansion index from normalized ranks of inferred template counts within each repertoire. In a later analysis, generation probabilities were computed using a VDJ recombination model fitted to out-of-frame rearrangements, and the results were checked against IGoR. In a later analysis, hypergeometric tests were used to score TCR-TCR, TCR-HLA and TCR-CMV co-occurrence, with a repertoire-size bias correction applied to TCR pairs. In a later analysis, false discovery rates were estimated by permuting HLA or CMV assignments 20 times. In a later analysis, co-occurring TCRs were grouped with DBSCAN, and TCRdist sequence similarity was added when clustering was performed within HLA-allele-positive subsets. Repertoires with fewer than 30,000 or more than 120,000 public chains, plus five repertoires with anomalous nucleotide sharing, were excluded from co-occurrence clustering. TCRdb stores this immuneACCESS table with in-frame sequences only. Part of the clones is absent; in the studies checked, under half of the shortfall reflects unresolved V genes, and no reason is known for the rest. That table furnishes V, J and clone size, whereas the DNA furnished D and trimming. Present in this sample are about 150,000 clones, 80% of which were seen just once. Of the sample, roughly an eighth falls within the top ten clones.

CDR1 and CDR2, looked up from the germline V gene, are ENHRY and SYGVKD. The CDR3 numbers 15 residues from cysteine through phenylalanine. The sequence is cut down to CDR3 DNA, 45 bases in frame from base 1. V is clipped by 3 bases and J by 5 bases, and the sequence between their germline boundaries is 11 bases long. To note about this clone: Its specific antigen is unknown. The sample holds no much larger clone one base away, and base qualities are not on file.

In total, roughly 670 healthy bone marrow donors made up the cohort. At the time of sampling, every cohort member was nominally healthy, though immune exposures that went unrecorded were likely present. The donor was CMV seronegative and was included in the group of around 320 seronegative cohort members. Each donor provided a peripheral blood sample, and peripheral blood mononuclear cells were used for TCR beta sequencing. Genomic DNA extraction from the blood cell samples was performed with the Qiagen DNeasy Blood Extraction Kit. Sequencing used PBMCs. The sequence derives from a woman aged 35 to 49 in good health and CMV-seronegative. Recombination linked TRBV10-3 to TRBJ1-6; no D gene call is confident. The base sequence is TGTGCCATCAGTGAATGGCAGGATAATAATTCACCCCTCCACTTT. Translated, it reads CAISEWQDNNSPLHF.